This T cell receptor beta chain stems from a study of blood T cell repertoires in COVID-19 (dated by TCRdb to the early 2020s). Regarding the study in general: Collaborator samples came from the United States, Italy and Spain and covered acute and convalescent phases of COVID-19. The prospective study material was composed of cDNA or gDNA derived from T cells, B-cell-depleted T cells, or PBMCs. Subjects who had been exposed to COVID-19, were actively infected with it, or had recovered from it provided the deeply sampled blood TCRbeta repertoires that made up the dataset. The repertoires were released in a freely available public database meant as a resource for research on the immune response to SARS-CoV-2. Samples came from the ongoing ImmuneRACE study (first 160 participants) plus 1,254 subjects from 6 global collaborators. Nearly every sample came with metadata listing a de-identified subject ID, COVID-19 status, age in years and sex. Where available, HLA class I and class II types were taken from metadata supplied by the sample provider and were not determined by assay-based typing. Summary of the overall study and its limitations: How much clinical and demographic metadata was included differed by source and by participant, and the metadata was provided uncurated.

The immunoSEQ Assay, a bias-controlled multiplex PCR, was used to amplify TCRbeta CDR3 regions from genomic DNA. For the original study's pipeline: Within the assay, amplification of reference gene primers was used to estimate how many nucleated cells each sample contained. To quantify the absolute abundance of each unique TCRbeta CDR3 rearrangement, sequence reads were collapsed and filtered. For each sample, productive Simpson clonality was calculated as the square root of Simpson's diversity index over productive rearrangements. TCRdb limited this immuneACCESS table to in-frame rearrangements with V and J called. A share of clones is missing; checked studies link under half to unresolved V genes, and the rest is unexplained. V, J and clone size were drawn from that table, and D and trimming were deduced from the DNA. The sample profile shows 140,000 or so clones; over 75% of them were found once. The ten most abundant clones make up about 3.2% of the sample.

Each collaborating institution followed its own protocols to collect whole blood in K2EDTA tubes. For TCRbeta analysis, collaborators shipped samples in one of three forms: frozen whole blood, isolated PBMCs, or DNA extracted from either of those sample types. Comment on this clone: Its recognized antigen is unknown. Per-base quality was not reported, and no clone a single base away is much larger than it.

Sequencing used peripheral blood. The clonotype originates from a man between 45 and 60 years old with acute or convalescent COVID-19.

The CDR3 sequence is CASTLPLDTQYF. The DNA sequence is given as TGTGCCAGCACTCTACCCTTAGATACGCAGTATTTT. Recombination linked TRBV13 to TRBJ2-3; no D gene call is confident. From its cysteine to its phenylalanine, the CDR3 spans 12 amino acids. The only DNA kept is the CDR3, 36 bases in frame from the first base. Relative to germline, V is 7 bases shorter and J is 5 bases shorter, with 10 bases between their ends. For CDR1 and CDR2, the germline V gene (reference sequence) lists PRHDT and FYEKMQ.